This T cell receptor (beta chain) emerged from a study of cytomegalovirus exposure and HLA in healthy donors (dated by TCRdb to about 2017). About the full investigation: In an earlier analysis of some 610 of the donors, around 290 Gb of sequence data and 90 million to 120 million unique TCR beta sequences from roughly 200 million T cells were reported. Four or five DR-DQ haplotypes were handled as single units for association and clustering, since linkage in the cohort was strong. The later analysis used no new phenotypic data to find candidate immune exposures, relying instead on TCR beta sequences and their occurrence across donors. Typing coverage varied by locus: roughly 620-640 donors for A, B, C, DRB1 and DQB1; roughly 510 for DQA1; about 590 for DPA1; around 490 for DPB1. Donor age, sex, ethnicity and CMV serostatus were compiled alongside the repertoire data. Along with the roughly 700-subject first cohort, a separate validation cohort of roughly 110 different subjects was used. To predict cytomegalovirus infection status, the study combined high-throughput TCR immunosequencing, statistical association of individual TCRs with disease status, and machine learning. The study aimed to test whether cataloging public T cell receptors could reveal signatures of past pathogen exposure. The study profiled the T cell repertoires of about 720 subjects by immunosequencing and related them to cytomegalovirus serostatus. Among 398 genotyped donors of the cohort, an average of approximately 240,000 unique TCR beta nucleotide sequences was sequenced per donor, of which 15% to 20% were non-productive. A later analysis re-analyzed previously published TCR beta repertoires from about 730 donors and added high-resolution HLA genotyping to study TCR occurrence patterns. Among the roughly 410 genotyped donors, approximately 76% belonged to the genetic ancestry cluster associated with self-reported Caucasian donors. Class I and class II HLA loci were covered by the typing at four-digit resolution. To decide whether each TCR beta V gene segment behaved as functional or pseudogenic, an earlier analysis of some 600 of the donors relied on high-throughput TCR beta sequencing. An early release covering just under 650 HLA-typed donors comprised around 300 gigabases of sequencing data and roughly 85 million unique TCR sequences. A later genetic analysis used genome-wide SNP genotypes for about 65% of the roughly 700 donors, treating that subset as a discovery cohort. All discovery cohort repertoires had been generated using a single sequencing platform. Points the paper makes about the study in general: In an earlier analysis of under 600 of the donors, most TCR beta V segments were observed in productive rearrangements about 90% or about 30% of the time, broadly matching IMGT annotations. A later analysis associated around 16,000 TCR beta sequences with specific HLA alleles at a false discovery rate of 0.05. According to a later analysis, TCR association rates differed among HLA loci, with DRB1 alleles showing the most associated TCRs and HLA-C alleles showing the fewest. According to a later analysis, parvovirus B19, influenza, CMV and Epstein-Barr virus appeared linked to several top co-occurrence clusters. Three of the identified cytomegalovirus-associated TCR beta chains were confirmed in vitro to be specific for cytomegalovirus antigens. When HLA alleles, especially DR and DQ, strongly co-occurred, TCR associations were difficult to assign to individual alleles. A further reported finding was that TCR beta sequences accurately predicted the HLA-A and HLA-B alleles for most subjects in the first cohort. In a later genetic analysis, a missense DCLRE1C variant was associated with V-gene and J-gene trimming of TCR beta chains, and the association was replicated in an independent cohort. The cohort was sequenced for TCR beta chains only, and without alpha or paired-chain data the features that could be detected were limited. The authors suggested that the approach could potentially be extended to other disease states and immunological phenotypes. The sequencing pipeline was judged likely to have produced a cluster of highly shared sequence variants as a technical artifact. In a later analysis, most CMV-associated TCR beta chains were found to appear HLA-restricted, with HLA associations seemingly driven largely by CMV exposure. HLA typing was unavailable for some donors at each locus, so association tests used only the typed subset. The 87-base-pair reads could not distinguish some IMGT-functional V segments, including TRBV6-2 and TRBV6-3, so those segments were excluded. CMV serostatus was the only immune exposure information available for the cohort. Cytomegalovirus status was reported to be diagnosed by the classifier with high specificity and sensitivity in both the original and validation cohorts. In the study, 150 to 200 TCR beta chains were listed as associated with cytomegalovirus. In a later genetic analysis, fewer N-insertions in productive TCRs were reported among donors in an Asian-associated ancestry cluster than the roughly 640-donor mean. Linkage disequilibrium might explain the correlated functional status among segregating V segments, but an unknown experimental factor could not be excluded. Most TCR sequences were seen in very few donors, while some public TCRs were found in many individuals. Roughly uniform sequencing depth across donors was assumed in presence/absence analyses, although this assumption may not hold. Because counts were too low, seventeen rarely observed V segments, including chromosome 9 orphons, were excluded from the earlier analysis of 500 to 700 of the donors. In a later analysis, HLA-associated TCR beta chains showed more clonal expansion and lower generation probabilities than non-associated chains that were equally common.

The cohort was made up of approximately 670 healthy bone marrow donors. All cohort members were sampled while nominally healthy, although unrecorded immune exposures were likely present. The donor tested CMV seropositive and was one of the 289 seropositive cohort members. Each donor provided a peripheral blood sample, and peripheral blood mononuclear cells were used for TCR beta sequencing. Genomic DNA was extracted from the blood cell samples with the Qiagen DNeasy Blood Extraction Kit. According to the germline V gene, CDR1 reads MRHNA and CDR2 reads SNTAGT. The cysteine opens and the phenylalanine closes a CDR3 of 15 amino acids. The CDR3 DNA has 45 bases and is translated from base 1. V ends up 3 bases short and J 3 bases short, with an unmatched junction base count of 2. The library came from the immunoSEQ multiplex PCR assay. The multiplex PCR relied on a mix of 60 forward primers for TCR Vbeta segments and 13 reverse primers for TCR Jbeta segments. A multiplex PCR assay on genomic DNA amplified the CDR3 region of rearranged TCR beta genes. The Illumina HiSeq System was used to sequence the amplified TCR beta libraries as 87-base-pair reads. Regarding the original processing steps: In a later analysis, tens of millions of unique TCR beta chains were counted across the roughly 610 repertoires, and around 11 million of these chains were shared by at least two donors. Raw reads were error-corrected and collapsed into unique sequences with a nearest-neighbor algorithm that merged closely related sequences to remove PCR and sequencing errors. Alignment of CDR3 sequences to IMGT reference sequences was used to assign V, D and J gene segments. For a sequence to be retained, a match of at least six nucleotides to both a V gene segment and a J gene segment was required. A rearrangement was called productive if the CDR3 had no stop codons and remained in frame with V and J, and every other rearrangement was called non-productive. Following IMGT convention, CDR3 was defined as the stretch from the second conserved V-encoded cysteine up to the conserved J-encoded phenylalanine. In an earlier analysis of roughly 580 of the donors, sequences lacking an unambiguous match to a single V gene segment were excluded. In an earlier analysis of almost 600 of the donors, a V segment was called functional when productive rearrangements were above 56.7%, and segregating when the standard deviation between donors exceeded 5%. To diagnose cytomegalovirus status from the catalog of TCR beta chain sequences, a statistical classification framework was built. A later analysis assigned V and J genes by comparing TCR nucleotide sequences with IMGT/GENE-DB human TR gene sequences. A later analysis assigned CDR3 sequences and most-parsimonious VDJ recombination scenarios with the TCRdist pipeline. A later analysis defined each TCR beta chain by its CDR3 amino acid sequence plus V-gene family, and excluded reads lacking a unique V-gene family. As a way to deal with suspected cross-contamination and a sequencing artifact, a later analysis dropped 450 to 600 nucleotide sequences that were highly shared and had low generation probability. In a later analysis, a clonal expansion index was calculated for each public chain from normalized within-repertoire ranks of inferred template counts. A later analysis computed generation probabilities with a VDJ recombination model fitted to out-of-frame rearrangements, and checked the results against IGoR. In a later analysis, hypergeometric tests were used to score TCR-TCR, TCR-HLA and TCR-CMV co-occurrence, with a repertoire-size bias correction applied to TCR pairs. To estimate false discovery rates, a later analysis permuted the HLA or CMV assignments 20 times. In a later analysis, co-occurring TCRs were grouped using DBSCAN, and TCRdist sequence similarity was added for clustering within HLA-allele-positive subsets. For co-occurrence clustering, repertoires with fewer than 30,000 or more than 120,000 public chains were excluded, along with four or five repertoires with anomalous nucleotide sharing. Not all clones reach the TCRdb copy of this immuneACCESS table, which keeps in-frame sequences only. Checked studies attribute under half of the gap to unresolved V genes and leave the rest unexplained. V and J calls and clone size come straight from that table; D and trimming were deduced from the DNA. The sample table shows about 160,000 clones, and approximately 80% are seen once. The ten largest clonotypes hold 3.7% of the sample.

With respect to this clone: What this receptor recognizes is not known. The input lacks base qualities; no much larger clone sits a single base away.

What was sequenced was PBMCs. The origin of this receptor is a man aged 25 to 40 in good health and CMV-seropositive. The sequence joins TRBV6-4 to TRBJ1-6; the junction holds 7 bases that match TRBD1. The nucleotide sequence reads TGTGCCAGCAGTGAGAGGGACAGCTATAATTCACCCCTCCACTTT. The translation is CASSERDSYNSPLHF.